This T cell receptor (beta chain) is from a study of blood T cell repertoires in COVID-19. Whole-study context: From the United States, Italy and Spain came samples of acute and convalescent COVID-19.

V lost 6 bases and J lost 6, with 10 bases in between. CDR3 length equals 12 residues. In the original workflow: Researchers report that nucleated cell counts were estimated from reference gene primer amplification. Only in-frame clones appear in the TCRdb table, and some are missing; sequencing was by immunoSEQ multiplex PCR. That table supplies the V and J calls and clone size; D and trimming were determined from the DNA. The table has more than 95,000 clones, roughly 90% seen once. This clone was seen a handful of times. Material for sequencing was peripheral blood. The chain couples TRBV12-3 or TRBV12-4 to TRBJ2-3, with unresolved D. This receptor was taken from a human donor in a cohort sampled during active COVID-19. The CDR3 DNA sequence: TGTGCCAGCAGCGCTTTCGGGGATACGCAGTATTTT. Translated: CASSAFGDTQYF.